The sequence of this TCR beta chain was determined in a study of T cell responses to AZD1222 COVID-19 vaccine. Across the whole study: Second-dose timings of about 4 or about 12 weeks were pooled.

Findings and limits, study-wide: White British donors predominated, females outnumbered males, and clonal diversity was possibly underestimated. The study identified only five or six AZD1222 recipients as seropositive at baseline.

Concerning this clone itself: The antigen is not known.

Sequenced by immunoSEQ multiplex PCR; TCRdb stores in-frame clones only, minus some. The sample carries about 120,000 clones, around nine tenths recorded once. The sequence came from an adult in good health. The sequencing used peripheral blood, collected on day 0 of AZD1222 vaccination.

As DNA, the CDR3 is TGTGCCAGCAGTCGCACGGGACAGGGGAGTTACAATGAGCAGTTCTTC. This sequence encodes CASSRTGQGSYNEQFF. This chain links TRBV2 with TRBJ2-1, with TRBD1 matching 10 bases. V was clipped by 5 bases and J by 4 bases; unmatched bases: 8. CDR1 is SNHLY and CDR2 is FYNNEI in the germline V gene. This CDR3 is built from 16 residues.